Below are 19 T cell receptor beta chains sequenced from a single sample in a study of cytomegalovirus exposure and HLA in healthy donors. The PCR ran on 60 Vbeta and 13 Jbeta primers. Assay used: immunoSEQ multiplex PCR; TCRdb lists only in-frame clones, some missing. The profile shows tens of thousands of clones, 65% to 85% of them singletons. The source material was PBMCs. Receptors were obtained from a woman between 50 and 59 years old in good health and CMV-seronegative.

This sequence joins TRBV7-6 and TRBJ2-1; 10 bases agree with TRBD2. CDR1 SGHVS and CDR2 FNYEAQ come from the germline V gene. The V segment lost 5 bases and the J segment 6 bases; nucleotides outside the gene matches: 10. The CDR3 extends over 16 amino acids. The DNA for the CDR3 is TGTGCCAGCAGCCAAGATAGCGGGGGGTCTGGCAATGAGCAGTTCTTC. Protein sequence: CASSQDSGGSGNEQFF.

This chain uses TRBV15 with TRBJ2-5, with 8 bases aligning to TRBD2. The J call is in doubt because the DNA end fits TRBJ2-7 better. CDR1 is LNHNV, CDR2 YYDKDF, per germline (reference sequence). This CDR3 region has 15 residues. CDR3 sequence: CATSNVGTRPYEQYF. The CDR3, as DNA: TGTGCCACCAGCAACGTCGGGACTAGGCCCTACGAGCAGTACTTC.

The chain recombines TRBV29-1 with TRBJ2-7; D remains unclear. CDR1 SQVTM and CDR2 ANQGSEA come from the germline V gene. The V and J ends lost 0 bases and 7 bases respectively, with 10 bases between them. This CDR3 has 12 residues. Here the CDR3 reads CSVEDLGREQYF. The CDR3 DNA is TGCAGCGTTGAAGACTTGGGCAGAGAGCAGTACTTC.

This rearrangement joins TRBV15 to TRBJ2-3; 8 bases agree with TRBD2. V was clipped by 0 bases and J by 3 bases; unmatched bases: 2. Germline V gene data show CDR1 as LNHNV and CDR2 as YYDKDF (reference sequence). CDR3 length: 15 amino acids. This CDR3 reads CATSRDGGGTDTQYF. The CDR3 DNA reads as TGTGCCACCAGCAGAGACGGCGGGGGGACAGATACGCAGTATTTT.

The J gene is TRBJ1-1, the V gene TRBV11-2, with a tentative D call TRBD1 (6 bases). Germline V lookup: CDR1 SGHAT, CDR2 FQNNGV. The V gene lost 1 base and the J gene lost 3 bases, with 12 bases spanning the gap. There are 15 residues in the CDR3. CDR3 in amino acids: CASSLVGGRDTEAFF. In nucleotides, the CDR3 is TGTGCCAGCAGCTTAGTCGGGGGGCGGGACACTGAAGCTTTCTTT.

CDR3 amino acids: CASGQVLANYGYTF. In nucleotides, the CDR3 is TGTGCCAGCGGACAGGTCCTAGCTAACTATGGCTACACCTTC. This chain connects TRBV18 to TRBJ1-2; 7 nucleotides line up with TRBD1. CDR1 KGHSH and CDR2 LQKENI come from the germline V gene. There are 14 residues in the CDR3. The V gene end was trimmed by 8 bases and the J gene end by 0 bases; junction bases not matched to a gene: 6.

The rearrangement uses TRBV19 and TRBJ1-3, with no clear D. The germline gives CDR1 LNHDA, CDR2 SQIVND (reference sequence). V lost 3 bases and J 0 bases, leaving 9 bases between the germline ends. The CDR3 is 15 residues long. The CDR3 DNA follows: TGTGCCAGTAGTATTTTGGTGAGCTCTGGAAACACCATATATTTT. Its protein is CASSILVSSGNTIYF.

The chain combines TRBV29-1 with TRBJ2-5, with 9 nucleotides matching TRBD2. The CDR3 consists of 14 residues. CDR1 and CDR2 from the germline V gene are SQVTM and ANQGSEA. After removal of 6 bases from V and 4 bases from J, the junction contained 9 bases not matched to a gene. The CDR3 DNA follows: TGCAGCGTCCCGACTAGCGGTGGGGGAGAGACCCAGTACTTC. Protein product: CSVPTSGGGETQYF.

The chain recombines TRBV6-1 with TRBJ2-1, with 11 bases matching TRBD1. The CDR3 loop spans 14 amino acids. Looked up from germline, CDR1 is MNHNS and CDR2 is SASEGT. The J segment lost 7 bases and the V segment lost 2 bases, leaving 1 base of the junction unmatched. DNA of the CDR3: TGTGCCAGCAGTGAACGGGACAGGGGGAATGAGCAGTTCTTC. It translates to CASSERDRGNEQFF.

The chain uses TRBV5-1 and TRBJ2-3, with 8 bases aligning to TRBD2. Trimming cost V 3 bases and J 2 bases; bases outside gene matches: 11. This CDR3 is 17 amino acids long. In germline, CDR1 is SGHRS, CDR2 YFSETQ. CDR3 nucleotides: TGCGCCAGCAGCTGGGACCTACTAGCGGAGATCACAGATACGCAGTATTTT. Translation gives CASSWDLLAEITDTQYF.

The V gene is TRBV18, the J gene TRBJ2-1; TRBD2 matches at 9 bases. The length of the CDR3 is 16 residues. Trimming at V came to 3 bases and at J to 4 bases, leaving 7 bases not matched to a gene. The germline V gene encodes CDR1 KGHSH and CDR2 LQKENI. The CDR3 loop reads CASSPYIAGEYNEQFF. The CDR3 nucleotides are TGTGCCAGCTCACCCTACATAGCGGGGGAGTACAATGAGCAGTTCTTC.

The V call is TRBV28, the J call TRBJ1-2, with TRBD1 matching over 9 bases. From germline, CDR1 is MDHEN and CDR2 SYDVKM. The junction had 11 bases not matched to a gene; V was cut back by 6 bases and J by 6 bases. This CDR3 is built from 15 residues. CDR3 protein: CASSNPGQGRHGYTF. For the CDR3, the DNA is TGTGCCAGCAGCAATCCGGGACAGGGTAGGCATGGCTACACCTTC.

V gene TRBV14 combines with J gene TRBJ2-3; D gene ambiguous. V was pared by 1 base and J by 6 bases, with 8 bases between. In germline, CDR1 is SGHDN, CDR2 FVKESK. The CDR3 is 13 amino acids. Here the CDR3 reads CASSQALVDTQYF. The CDR3 nucleotides read TGTGCCAGCAGCCAAGCCCTAGTGGATACGCAGTATTTT.

With regard to this clone: The sample holds other DNA sequences that translate to the same CDR3. The J gene is TRBJ1-6, the V gene TRBV4-3, with 7 bases aligning to TRBD1. V gave up 4 bases and J gave up 4 bases; unmatched junction bases: 7. This CDR3 is 16 amino acids long. CDR1 and CDR2 from the germline V gene are LGHNA and YSLEER. This CDR3 reads CASSPGTDTYNSPLHF. CDR3 DNA sequence: TGCGCCAGCAGCCCAGGGACAGACACTTATAATTCACCCCTCCACTTT.

This clone was detected only a few times. This sequence joins TRBV7-8 and TRBJ2-3; 9 bases match TRBD2. Trimming removed 3 bases from V and 5 bases from J; junction bases left unmatched: 6. The V gene's germline CDR1 is SGHVS and CDR2 FQNEAQ. The CDR3 extends over 15 amino acids. In nucleotides, the CDR3 is TGTGCCAGCAGCTTGGCGGGGGGGCAGGGAGATACGCAGTATTTT. This codes for CASSLAGGQGDTQYF.

The chain joins TRBV27 to TRBJ2-3, with TRBD2 identical over 8 bases. The CDR3 contains 12 residues. V lost 11 bases to trimming and J lost 4 bases; unmatched junction nucleotides: 5. Germline CDR1 MNHEY, CDR2 SMNVEV (reference sequence). Written as DNA, the CDR3 is TGTGCCGCGGGGGGCGCATCAGATACGCAGTATTTT. Translating gives CAAGGASDTQYF.

This clone was seen more than once but under ten times. V usage is TRBV5-1 and J usage is TRBJ1-4; 10 positions match TRBD1. CDR1 and CDR2 (germline): SGHRS, YFSETQ. V dropped 4 bases and J dropped 5; count of bases not matched to a gene: 2. The CDR3 is made up of 14 amino acids. CDR3 region: CASSTDRGNEKLFF. CDR3 nucleotides: TGCGCCAGCAGCACGGACAGGGGGAATGAAAAACTGTTTTTT.

This clone was counted once. At the DNA level, this CDR3 is encoded by other sequences in the same sample as well. The chain uses TRBV4-1 and TRBJ1-5, with 8 nucleotides matching TRBD1. The V segment lost 1 base and the J segment 2 bases; nucleotides outside the gene matches: 7. This CDR3 contains 17 residues. Per germline, CDR1 MGHRA and CDR2 YSYEKL. The CDR3 coding sequence is TGCGCCAGCAGCCAAGGGCGGCAGGGGGCTGGCAATCAGCCCCAGCATTTT. This sequence encodes CASSQGRQGAGNQPQHF.

The chain uses TRBV28 and TRBJ1-4; unclear D gene. This CDR3 region has 16 residues. Trimming left V 2 bases short and J 1 base short, with 11 bases between. Per the germline V gene, CDR1 is MDHEN and CDR2 is SYDVKM. This chain's CDR3 is CASSLDHKITNEKLFF. The CDR3 DNA reads TGTGCCAGCAGTTTAGATCACAAGATAACTAATGAAAAACTGTTTTTT.